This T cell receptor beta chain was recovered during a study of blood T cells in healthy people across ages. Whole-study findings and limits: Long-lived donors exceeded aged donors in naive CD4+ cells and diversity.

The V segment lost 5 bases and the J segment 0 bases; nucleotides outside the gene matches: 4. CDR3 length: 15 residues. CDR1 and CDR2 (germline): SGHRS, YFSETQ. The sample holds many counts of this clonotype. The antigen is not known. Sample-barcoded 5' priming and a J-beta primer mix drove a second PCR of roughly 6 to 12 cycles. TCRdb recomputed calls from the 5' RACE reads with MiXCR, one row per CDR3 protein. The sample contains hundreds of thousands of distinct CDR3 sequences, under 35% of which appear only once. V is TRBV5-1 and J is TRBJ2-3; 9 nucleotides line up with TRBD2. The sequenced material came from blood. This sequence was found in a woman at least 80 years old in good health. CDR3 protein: CASRSTSGSTDTQYF. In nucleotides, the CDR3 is TGCGCCAGCAGGTCGACTAGCGGAAGCACAGATACGCAGTATTTT.